This TCR beta chain was documented in a study of CD8+ T cells in alopecia areata. Overall study findings and caveats: Lesional scalp, notably in alopecia totalis/universalis, had clonality above that of normal scalp.

Extracted RNA was reverse transcribed into cDNA, the sequencing template. Sequencing was performed with immunoSEQ multiplex PCR; in TCRdb, only in-frame clones are kept and a portion is missing. The repertoire holds 120,000 or so clones, with 45% to 60% as singletons. The CDR3 is 15 residues long. V was trimmed by 1 base and J by 8 bases, leaving 15 bases between them. Per germline, CDR1 SGHDT and CDR2 YYEEEE. Notes on this clone: Its specificity is not known.

The specimen was CD4+ T cells sorted from blood, collected at week 0. The clonotype was recovered from a human donor with alopecia areata. This rearrangement joins TRBV5-6 to TRBJ1-4; maybe TRBD1 (6 bases). CDR3 DNA sequence: TGTGCCAGCAGCTTGTGGAACAGGGTTGACGAAAAACTGTTTTTT. Protein: CASSLWNRVDEKLFF.